This T cell receptor (beta chain) was obtained from a study of blood T cell repertoires in COVID-19. Study background: The United States, Italy and Spain supplied acute and convalescent COVID-19 samples. The cDNA or gDNA used as material had been derived from T cells, B-cell-depleted T cells, or PBMCs.

The junction had 7 bases not matched to a gene; V was cut back by 5 bases and J by 8 bases. This CDR3 is built from 15 residues. Germline CDR1 is MNHEY and CDR2 is SMNVEV (reference sequence). Original analysis: Nucleated cell number was recorded as an estimate derived from reference gene primer amplification. Sequencing was performed with immunoSEQ multiplex PCR; in TCRdb, only in-frame clones are kept and a portion is missing. V, J and clone size are taken as reported in that table, and D and trimming were inferred from the DNA itself. The sample lists about 68,000 clones; approximately 84% were seen once.

This clonotype was sampled from a man between 45 and 60 years old with active COVID-19. This sequence joins TRBV27 and TRBJ1-6; 9 bases fit TRBD1. The sequenced material came from peripheral blood. CDR3 residues: CASSARDRVDSPLHF. CDR3 DNA: TGTGCCAGCAGTGCCCGGGACAGGGTGGATTCACCCCTCCACTTT.